Below are 15 T cell receptor beta chains sequenced from a single sample in a study of T cell repertoires in cytomegalovirus infection. TCRdb reprocessed the reads with MiXCR, giving one entry per CDR3 protein. The sample holds 500,000 or so distinct CDR3 sequences, more than 15% seen once. The material sequenced was CD8+ T cells from PBMCs. These receptor sequences come from a human donor in good health (CMV status not recorded). Some clones in this sample may be carry-over from other donors' samples.

This clonotype showed up many times. V usage is TRBV7-9 and J usage is TRBJ2-1; D could derive from TRBD1 or TRBD2 (6 bases each). This CDR3 is built from 15 residues. Per the germline V gene, CDR1 is SEHNR and CDR2 is FQNEAQ (reference sequence). Trimming took 5 bases from V and 12 from J, leaving 23 bases between them. The CDR3 DNA is TGTGCCAGCAGCGAAGGGGCCATGGGGGGCGAGGTGCAGTTCTTC. Translating gives CASSEGAMGGEVQFF.

This clonotype showed up just a few times. This sequence joins TRBV11-1 and TRBJ1-1, with D perhaps TRBD1 (6 bases). Germline CDR1 reads SGHAT; CDR2 reads FQDESV (reference sequence). The V and J ends lost 6 bases and 1 base respectively, with 15 bases between them. There are 15 residues in the CDR3. DNA of the CDR3: TGTGCCAGCAGGTCGCCTTGGACAGAGAACACTGAAGCTTTCTTT. Its protein is CASRSPWTENTEAFF.

Here the CDR3 DNA reads TGTGCCAGCAGCCCTGGGGGGGCGGGAGCTAACGGGGGTAGGAATGAGCAGTTCTTC. It translates to CASSPGGAGANGGRNEQFF. This chain connects TRBV7-3 to TRBJ2-1; tentatively, D is TRBD2 (7 bases). The CDR3 length is 19 residues. CDR1 is SGHTA, CDR2 FQGTGA, per germline. The V end lost 5 bases, the J end lost 7 bases, and 30 bases lay between the germline ends.

The V and J genes are TRBV28 and TRBJ2-7; D not certain. The germline V and J ends were trimmed by 10 bases and 5 bases, with 15 bases remaining between them. Germline loops: CDR1 MDHEN, CDR2 SYDVKM. The CDR3 loop spans 12 amino acids. The CDR3: CATRFSLDEQYF. The CDR3 DNA sequence: TGTGCCACGCGTTTCAGCCTCGACGAGCAGTACTTC.

This clonotype was picked up many times. The V and J genes are TRBV4-1 and TRBJ1-1, with TRBD1 as a possible D gene (5 bases). Trimming stripped 0 bases from V and 1 base from J, with 9 bases between. The CDR3 contains 15 residues. Germline-derived CDR1 and CDR2 are MGHRA and YSYEKL. The CDR3 loop reads CASSQEGAGNTEAFF. Here the CDR3 DNA reads TGCGCCAGCAGCCAAGAAGGGGCAGGGAACACTGAAGCTTTCTTT.

This clonotype has only a few counts. V gene TRBV5-1 combines with J gene TRBJ1-4, with a tentative D call TRBD1 (6 bases). Germline V gene lookup returns CDR1 SGHRS and CDR2 YFSETQ. The CDR3 spans 15 residues. V lost 1 base, J lost 8 bases, and 15 bases lay in between. CDR3 sequence reads: CASSLSGQLGEKLFF. The DNA of the CDR3 is TGCGCCAGCAGCTTGTCGGGACAACTAGGAGAAAAACTGTTTTTT.

This clonotype turned up a few times. This sequence may be a read error, since a much larger clone differs from it by one base. The J gene is TRBJ2-7, the V gene TRBV6-6; D unresolved. The V end was cut by 0 bases, the J end by 5 bases, with 5 bases between. The CDR3 consists of 12 residues. Germline V gives CDR1 MNHNY, CDR2 SVGAGI (reference sequence). The CDR3 DNA follows: TGTGCCAGCAGTTACTCCCCCCACGAGCAGTACTTC. Translation: CASSYSPHEQYF.

This clonotype was observed a handful of times. The chain combines TRBV15 with TRBJ1-1, with TRBD1 matching 10 bases. The germline CDR1 and CDR2 sequences are LNHNV and YYDKDF (reference sequence). The CDR3 has 17 residues. With V trimmed by 5 bases and J by 1 base, 10 bases remained unmatched. The CDR3, as DNA: TGTGCCACCAGCCGAGGGGGACAGGGGCCTTGGAACACTGAAGCTTTCTTT. This codes for CATSRGGQGPWNTEAFF.

This clonotype came up many times. The CDR3 here is CASSTRGQLTGELFF. The CDR3 nucleotides read TGTGCCAGCAGCACACGGGGGCAGCTAACCGGGGAGCTGTTTTTT. The rearrangement uses TRBV7-2 and TRBJ2-2, with D possibly being TRBD1 or TRBD2 (6 bases each). Trimming left V 5 bases short and J 5 bases short, with 15 bases between. The CDR3 has 15 residues. Germline V gene lookup returns CDR1 SGHTA and CDR2 FQGNSA.

This chain links TRBV9 with TRBJ2-4, with 8 bases that match TRBD2. Trimming took 4 bases from V and 1 from J; bases not matched to a gene: 4. There are 15 residues in the CDR3. The germline CDR1 and CDR2 sequences are SGDLS and YYNGEE. For the CDR3, the DNA is TGTGCCAGCAGCTTGACGGGGGGGGCCAAAAACATTCAGTACTTC. Amino acid sequence: CASSLTGGAKNIQYF.

This clonotype was seen a handful of times. The chain carries TRBV19 and TRBJ1-1; D is perhaps TRBD1 (6 bases). V was pared by 9 bases and J by 0 bases, with 17 bases between. This CDR3 is built from 15 residues. Germline V CDR1 and CDR2: LNHDA, SQIVND (reference sequence). DNA of the CDR3: TGTGCCAGCAGACTGGGACACACACTGAACACTGAAGCTTTCTTT. It is translated as CASRLGHTLNTEAFF.

This clonotype turned up a few times. The rearrangement links TRBV20-1 to TRBJ1-3; unclear D gene. V was pared by 5 bases and J by 0 bases, with 20 bases between. Germline V gene lookup returns CDR1 DFQATT and CDR2 SNEGSKA (reference sequence). The CDR3 length is 17 residues. For the CDR3, the DNA is TGCAGTGCTCTAACCTCGGGTGGTTCGAGCTCTGGAAACACCATATATTTT. This translates into CSALTSGGSSSGNTIYF.

The chain carries TRBV9 and TRBJ1-2; 12 bases line up with TRBD1. CDR1 and CDR2 (germline): SGDLS, YYNGEE. V shed 4 bases, J shed 6 bases, and the junction held 13 bases outside the gene matches. The CDR3 runs 17 residues. The CDR3: CASSPHLYRDRGHGYTF. The CDR3 region has the DNA TGTGCCAGCAGCCCTCACTTATACCGGGACAGGGGGCATGGCTACACCTTC.

The chain links TRBV3-1 to TRBJ1-2, with D perhaps matching TRBD1 (6 bases). Trimming stripped 5 bases from V and 2 bases from J, with 15 bases between. The CDR3 has 15 amino acids. CDR1 is LGHDT and CDR2 is YNNKEL in the germline V gene (reference sequence). The CDR3 sequence: CASSARQELNYGYTF. The CDR3 DNA reads as TGTGCCAGCAGCGCTCGACAGGAGTTAAACTATGGCTACACCTTC. The full variable domain, completed using reference TRBV3-1 and TRBJ1-2, is DTAVSQTPKYLVTQMGNDKSIKCEQNLGHDTMYWYKQDSKKFLKIMFSYNNKELIINETVPNRFSPKSPDKAHLNLHINSLELGDSAVYFCASSARQELNYGYTFGSGTRLTVV.

This rearrangement joins TRBV10-3 to TRBJ2-1, with 7 bases that match TRBD1. J lost 8 bases, V lost 5 bases, and 21 bases had no gene match. This CDR3 comprises 18 residues. Germline V gene data show CDR1 as ENHRY and CDR2 as SYGVKD. CDR3 DNA sequence: TGTGCCATCAGTCCTTCTCCACCGGGACAGCAATTAGGCTATGAGCAGTTCTTC. Translated, it gives CAISPSPPGQQLGYEQFF.